These T cell receptor beta chains were read from a single sample in a study of OX40 agonist ivuxolimab in advanced cancers. Method: immunoSEQ multiplex PCR; TCRdb's copy keeps in-frame clones and lacks some. Of over 45,000 clones listed, about 90% are singletons. The sample in question was CD4+ or CD8+ T cells sorted from blood, obtained in a trial of the OX40 agonist ivuxolimab. The origin of the receptors is an adult with an advanced solid tumor such as melanoma, head and neck, liver or kidney cancer. Each CDR3 is given with its conserved first and last residue. D genes are given only for firm matches.

d_gene | j_gene | v_gene | CDR3aa
TRBD1 | TRBJ2-2 | TRBV2 | CASSEEDRGRTGELFF
. | TRBJ2-7 | TRBV6-5 | CASSYSARFGAYEQYF
. | TRBJ2-7 | TRBV19 | CASSSLGARTSYEQYF
. | TRBJ1-1 | TRBV5-5 | CASSLDPGSGTEAFF
. | TRBJ2-3 | TRBV5-1 | CASSDISTDTQYF
. | TRBJ2-3 | TRBV2 | CASKQGLNFADTQYF
. | TRBJ1-2 | TRBV28 | CASSHTTGNYGYTF
. | TRBJ2-7 | TRBV28 | CASSLSVGLEQYF
. | TRBJ1-6 | TRBV7-9 | CASSLDTPNSPLHF
. | TRBJ1-1 | TRBV10-3 | CAIRARQSTEAFF
. | TRBJ1-1 | TRBV27 | CASRNTRNTEAFF
TRBD1 | TRBJ1-1 | TRBV6-5 | CASTPQGAKGEAFF
. | TRBJ1-2 | TRBV5-1 | CASSPDGTNYGYTF
. | TRBJ2-3 | TRBV7-6 | CASSLHPPALSTDTQYF
. | TRBJ1-4 | TRBV14 | CASSQERGIGEKLFF
TRBD2 | TRBJ2-1 | TRBV7-9 | CASSLAGGPVEQFF
TRBD1 | TRBJ1-4 | TRBV27 | CASSSQGAATNEKLFF
TRBD2 | TRBJ2-1 | TRBV4-1 | CASSQATRLAGTYNEQFF
TRBD2 | TRBJ2-1 | TRBV7-2 | CASSIRWRGGDNEQFF
TRBD1 | TRBJ1-4 | TRBV19 | CASSGYRGRLGNEKLFF
. | TRBJ2-1 | TRBV23-1 | CAAKHEQFF
. | TRBJ2-5 | TRBV9 | CASSPGLGQETQYF
. | TRBJ2-2 | TRBV6-4 | CASSEQGNTGELFF
. | TRBJ1-5 | TRBV5-1 | CASSLGQEGNQPQHF
. | TRBJ2-1 | TRBV4-2 | CASSGGAREQFF
TRBD1 | TRBJ2-2 | TRBV6-4 | CASSDSANRGGELFF
. | TRBJ2-1 | TRBV14 | CASSQDWASYNEQFF
. | TRBJ2-7 | TRBV27 | CASSLSWGNTYEQYF
. | TRBJ2-3 | TRBV19 | CASKGTQRDTQYF
TRBD1 | TRBJ1-1 | TRBV30 | CAWRNRQGLNTEAFF
. | TRBJ1-6 | TRBV25-1 | CASSVTWGNSPLHF
. | TRBJ1-4 | TRBV19 | CASSIISPGNEKLFF
. | TRBJ1-1 | TRBV30 | CAWSYGDRTEAFF
. | TRBJ2-2 | TRBV27 | CASSFLDRNTGELFF
. | TRBJ1-3 | TRBV21-1 | CASGTQGNGNTIYF
TRBD2 | TRBJ2-3 | TRBV28 | CASSSWTSGVTDTQYF
TRBD1 | TRBJ1-4 | TRBV11-2 | CASSPQGAGYEKLFF
TRBD2 | TRBJ2-3 | TRBV4-1 | CASSHIGRARTDTQYF
TRBD1 | TRBJ2-4 | TRBV28 | CASGTGMAKNIQYF
. | TRBJ1-1 | TRBV5-1 | CASSLAGGNTEAFF
. | TRBJ2-3 | TRBV5-1 | CASSPGGSVSTDTQYF